Reported below is one T cell receptor beta chain. What it binds is not known. The entry originates in a study of early stage breast cancer tumors. Study-wide background: Most of the 16 invasive tumors were ER+, PR+ and HER2-. Study-wide findings and caveats: Bulk DNA sequencing of unsorted cells missed chain pairing and markers. Compared with adjacent normal breast tissue, tumors showed 2 to 3-fold greater T cell density and higher clonality. Enriched TCRB sequences shared across patients were mostly commonly generated sequences.

Trimming removed 2 bases from V and 3 bases from J, with 5 bases in between. Germline V gene lookup returns CDR1 MNHEY and CDR2 SMNVEV (reference sequence). This CDR3 region has 13 residues. Method: immunoSEQ multiplex PCR; TCRdb's copy keeps in-frame clones and lacks some. The data show about 70,000 clones, more than 70% seen once. This clonotype originated in a person in their 40s with breast cancer. The specimen was blood. V gene TRBV27 combines with J gene TRBJ2-1, with D unresolved. The CDR3: CASSLGGYNEQFF. For the CDR3, the DNA is TGTGCCAGCAGTTTAGGCGGCTACAATGAGCAGTTCTTC.